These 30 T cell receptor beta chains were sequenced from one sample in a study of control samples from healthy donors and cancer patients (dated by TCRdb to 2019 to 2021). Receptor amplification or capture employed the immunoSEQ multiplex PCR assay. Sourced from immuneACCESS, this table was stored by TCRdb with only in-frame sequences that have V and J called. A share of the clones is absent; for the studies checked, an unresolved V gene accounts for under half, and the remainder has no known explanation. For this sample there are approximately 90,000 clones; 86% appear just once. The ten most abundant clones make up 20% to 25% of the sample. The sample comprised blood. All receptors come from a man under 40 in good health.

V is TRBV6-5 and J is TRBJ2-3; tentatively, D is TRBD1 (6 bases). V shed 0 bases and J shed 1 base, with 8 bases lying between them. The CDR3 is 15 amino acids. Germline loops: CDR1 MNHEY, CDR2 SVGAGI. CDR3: CASSYSDSRTDTQYF. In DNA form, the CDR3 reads TGTGCCAGCAGTTACTCGGACAGTCGCACAGATACGCAGTATTTT.

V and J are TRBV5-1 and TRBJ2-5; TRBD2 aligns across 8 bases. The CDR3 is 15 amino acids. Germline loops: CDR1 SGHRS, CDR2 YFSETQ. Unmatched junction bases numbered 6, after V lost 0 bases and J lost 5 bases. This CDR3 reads CASSLGPGRGETQYF. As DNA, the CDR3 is TGCGCCAGCAGCTTGGGACCCGGGAGGGGGGAGACCCAGTACTTC.

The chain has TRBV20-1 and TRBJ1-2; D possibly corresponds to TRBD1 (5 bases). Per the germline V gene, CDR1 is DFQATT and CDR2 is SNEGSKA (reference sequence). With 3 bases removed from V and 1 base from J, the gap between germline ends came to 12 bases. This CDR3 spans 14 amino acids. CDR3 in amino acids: CSASLGRLNYGYTF. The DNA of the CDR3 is TGCAGTGCTAGTCTGGGGCGACTTAACTATGGCTACACCTTC.

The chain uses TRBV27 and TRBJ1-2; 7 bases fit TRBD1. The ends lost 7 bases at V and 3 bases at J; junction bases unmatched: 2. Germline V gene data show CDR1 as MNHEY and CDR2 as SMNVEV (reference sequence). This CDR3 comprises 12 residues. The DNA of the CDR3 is TGTGCCAGCATGGGGACAGACTATGGCTACACCTTC. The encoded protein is CASMGTDYGYTF.

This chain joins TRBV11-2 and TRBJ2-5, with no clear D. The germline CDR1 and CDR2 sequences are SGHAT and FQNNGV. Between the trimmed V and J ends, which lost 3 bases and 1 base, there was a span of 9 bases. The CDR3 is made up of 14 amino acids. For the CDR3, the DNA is TGTGCCAGCAGCTTTTTGAGGACCCAAGAGACCCAGTACTTC. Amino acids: CASSFLRTQETQYF.

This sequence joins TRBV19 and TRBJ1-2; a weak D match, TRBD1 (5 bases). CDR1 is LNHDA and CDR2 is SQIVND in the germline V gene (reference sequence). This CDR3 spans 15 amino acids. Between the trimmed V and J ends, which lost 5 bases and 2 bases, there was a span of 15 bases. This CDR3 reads CASSPRDGLNYGYTF. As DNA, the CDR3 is TGTGCCAGTAGTCCGAGGGACGGGCTAAACTATGGCTACACCTTC.

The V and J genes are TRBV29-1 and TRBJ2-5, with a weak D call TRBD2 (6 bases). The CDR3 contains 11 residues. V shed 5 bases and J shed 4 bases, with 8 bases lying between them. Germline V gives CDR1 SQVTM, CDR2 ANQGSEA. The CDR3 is CSVLEGETQYF. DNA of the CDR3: TGCAGCGTTCTGGAGGGAGAGACCCAGTACTTC. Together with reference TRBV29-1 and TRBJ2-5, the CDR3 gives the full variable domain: SAVISQKPSRDICQRGTSLTIQCQVDSQVTMMFWYRQQPGQSLTLIATANQGSEATYESGFVIDKFPISRPNLTFSTLTVSNMSPEDSSIYLCSVLEGETQYFGPGTRLLVL.

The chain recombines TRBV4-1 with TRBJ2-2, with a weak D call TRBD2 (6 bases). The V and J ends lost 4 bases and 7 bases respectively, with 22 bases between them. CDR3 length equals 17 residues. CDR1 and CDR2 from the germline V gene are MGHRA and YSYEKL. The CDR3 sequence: CASSLKTVGGTVGELFF. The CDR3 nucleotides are TGCGCCAGCAGCCTGAAGACCGTCGGGGGAACGGTCGGGGAGCTGTTTTTT.

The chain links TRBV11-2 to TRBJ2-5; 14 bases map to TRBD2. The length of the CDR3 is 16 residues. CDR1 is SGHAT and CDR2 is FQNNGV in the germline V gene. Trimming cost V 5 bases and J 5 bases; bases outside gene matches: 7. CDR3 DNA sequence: TGTGCCAGCAGCCCCTGGACTAGCGGGGGGTCGGAGACCCAGTACTTC. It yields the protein CASSPWTSGGSETQYF.

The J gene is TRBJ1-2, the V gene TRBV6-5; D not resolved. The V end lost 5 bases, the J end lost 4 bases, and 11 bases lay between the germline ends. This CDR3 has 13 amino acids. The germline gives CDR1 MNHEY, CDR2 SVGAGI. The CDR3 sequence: CASSPHSFYGYTF. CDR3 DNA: TGTGCCAGCAGTCCCCACAGCTTCTATGGCTACACCTTC.

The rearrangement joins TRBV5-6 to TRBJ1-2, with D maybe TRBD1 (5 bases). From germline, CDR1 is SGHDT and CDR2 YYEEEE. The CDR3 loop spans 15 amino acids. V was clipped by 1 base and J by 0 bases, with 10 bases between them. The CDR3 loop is CASSLSWGTNYGYTF. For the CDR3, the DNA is TGTGCCAGCAGCTTGTCCTGGGGGACTAACTATGGCTACACCTTC.

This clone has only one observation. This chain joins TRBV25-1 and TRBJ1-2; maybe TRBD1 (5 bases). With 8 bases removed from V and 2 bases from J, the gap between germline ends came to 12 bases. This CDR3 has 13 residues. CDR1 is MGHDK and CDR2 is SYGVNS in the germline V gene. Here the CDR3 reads CASRKGPNYGYTF. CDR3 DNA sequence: TGTGCCAGCCGAAAGGGGCCGAACTATGGCTACACCTTC.

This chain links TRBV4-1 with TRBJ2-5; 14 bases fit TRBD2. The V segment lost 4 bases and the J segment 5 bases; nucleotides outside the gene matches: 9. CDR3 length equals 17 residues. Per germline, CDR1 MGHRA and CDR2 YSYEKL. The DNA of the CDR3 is TGCGCCAGCAGCCCCTTGACTAGCGGGGGGGCCTTGGAGACCCAGTACTTC. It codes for CASSPLTSGGALETQYF.

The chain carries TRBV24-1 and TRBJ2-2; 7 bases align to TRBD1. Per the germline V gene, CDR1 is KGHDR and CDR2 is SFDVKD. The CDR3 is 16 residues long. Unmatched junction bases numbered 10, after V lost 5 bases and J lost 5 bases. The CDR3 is CATSGTGPLGTGELFF. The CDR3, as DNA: TGTGCCACCAGTGGGACAGGACCTTTGGGGACCGGGGAGCTGTTTTTT.

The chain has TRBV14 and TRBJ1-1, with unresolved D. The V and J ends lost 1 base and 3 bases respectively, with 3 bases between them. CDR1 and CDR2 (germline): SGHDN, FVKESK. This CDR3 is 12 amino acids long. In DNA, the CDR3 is TGTGCCAGCAGCCAAGGGTACACTGAAGCTTTCTTT. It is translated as CASSQGYTEAFF.

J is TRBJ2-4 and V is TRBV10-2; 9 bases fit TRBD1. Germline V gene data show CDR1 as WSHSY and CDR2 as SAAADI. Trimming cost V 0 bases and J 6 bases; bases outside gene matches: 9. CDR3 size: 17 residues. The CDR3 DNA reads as TGCGCCAGCAGTGAGTCGGCGGCAGGACAGGGGATAAACATTCAGTACTTC. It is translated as CASSESAAGQGINIQYF.

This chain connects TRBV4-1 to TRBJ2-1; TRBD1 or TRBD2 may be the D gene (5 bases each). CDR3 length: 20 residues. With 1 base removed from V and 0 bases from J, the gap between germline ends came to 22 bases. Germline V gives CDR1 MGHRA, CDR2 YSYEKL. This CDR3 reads CASSQGDVWAELSSYNEQFF. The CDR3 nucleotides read TGCGCCAGCAGCCAAGGGGACGTGTGGGCGGAGCTTAGCTCCTACAATGAGCAGTTCTTC.

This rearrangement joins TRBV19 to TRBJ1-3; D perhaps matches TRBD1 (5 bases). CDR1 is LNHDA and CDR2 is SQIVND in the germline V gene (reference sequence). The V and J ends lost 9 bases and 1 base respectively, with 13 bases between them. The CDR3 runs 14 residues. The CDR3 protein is CASTRDESGNTIYF. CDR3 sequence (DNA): TGTGCCAGCACTAGGGACGAATCTGGAAACACCATATATTTT.

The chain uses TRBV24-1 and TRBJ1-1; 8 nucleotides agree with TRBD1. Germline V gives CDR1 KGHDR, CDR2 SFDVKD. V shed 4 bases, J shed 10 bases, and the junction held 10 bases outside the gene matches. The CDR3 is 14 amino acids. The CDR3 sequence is CATSDPPLDRGAFF. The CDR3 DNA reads TGTGCCACCAGTGACCCTCCCCTCGACAGGGGAGCTTTCTTT.

The CDR3 sequence is CASSQAQGQLYGYTF. The CDR3 DNA is TGCGCCAGCAGCCAAGCACAGGGACAGCTCTATGGCTACACCTTC. The V call is TRBV4-1, the J call TRBJ1-2, with 7 bases aligning to TRBD1. Trimming removed 1 base from V and 4 bases from J; junction bases left unmatched: 6. Germline V gives CDR1 MGHRA, CDR2 YSYEKL. CDR3 size: 15 residues.

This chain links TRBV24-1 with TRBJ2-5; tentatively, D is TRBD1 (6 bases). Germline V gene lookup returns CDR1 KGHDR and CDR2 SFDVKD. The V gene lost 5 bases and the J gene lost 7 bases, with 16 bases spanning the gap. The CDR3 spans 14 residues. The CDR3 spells CATSASGQTRTQYF. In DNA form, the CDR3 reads TGTGCCACCAGTGCCTCCGGACAGACCAGGACCCAGTACTTC.

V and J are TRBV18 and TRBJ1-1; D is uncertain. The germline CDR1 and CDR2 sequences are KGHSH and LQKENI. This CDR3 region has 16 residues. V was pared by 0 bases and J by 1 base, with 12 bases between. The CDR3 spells CASSPPPGRENTEAFF. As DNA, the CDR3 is TGTGCCAGCTCACCACCACCTGGACGAGAGAACACTGAAGCTTTCTTT. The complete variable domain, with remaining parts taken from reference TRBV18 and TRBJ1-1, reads NAGVMQNPRHLVRRRGQEARLRCSPMKGHSHVYWYRQLPEEGLKFMVYLQKENIIDESGMPKERFSAEFPKEGPSILRIQQVVRGDSAAYFCASSPPPGRENTEAFFGQGTRLTVV.

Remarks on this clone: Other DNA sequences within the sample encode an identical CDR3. CDR3 protein: CASSYSRGYTDTQYF. The CDR3 DNA reads as TGTGCCAGCAGTTACTCACGGGGGTACACAGATACGCAGTATTTT. The rearrangement uses TRBV6-5 and TRBJ2-3; maybe TRBD2 (6 bases). V was pared by 0 bases and J by 2 bases, with 9 bases between. Germline loops: CDR1 MNHEY, CDR2 SVGAGI. The CDR3 runs to 15 residues.

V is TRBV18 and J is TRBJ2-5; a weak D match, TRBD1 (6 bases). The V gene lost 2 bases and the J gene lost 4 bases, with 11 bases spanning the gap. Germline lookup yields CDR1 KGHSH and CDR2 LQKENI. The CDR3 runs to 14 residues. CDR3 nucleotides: TGTGCCAGCTCACCAACCAGGGGCCCAGAGACCCAGTACTTC. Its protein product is CASSPTRGPETQYF.

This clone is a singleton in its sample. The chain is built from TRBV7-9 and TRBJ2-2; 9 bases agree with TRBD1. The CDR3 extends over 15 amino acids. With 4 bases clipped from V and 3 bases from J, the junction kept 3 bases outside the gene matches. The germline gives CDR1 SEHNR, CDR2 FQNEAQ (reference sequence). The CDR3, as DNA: TGTGCCAGCAGCTCCGGGACAGGGTACACCGGGGAGCTGTTTTTT. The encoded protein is CASSSGTGYTGELFF.

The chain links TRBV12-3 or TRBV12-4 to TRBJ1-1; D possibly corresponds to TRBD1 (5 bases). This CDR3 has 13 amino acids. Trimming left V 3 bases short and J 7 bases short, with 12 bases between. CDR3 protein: CASSLGTPFEAFF. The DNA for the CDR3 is TGTGCCAGCAGTTTGGGGACGCCGTTTGAAGCTTTCTTT.

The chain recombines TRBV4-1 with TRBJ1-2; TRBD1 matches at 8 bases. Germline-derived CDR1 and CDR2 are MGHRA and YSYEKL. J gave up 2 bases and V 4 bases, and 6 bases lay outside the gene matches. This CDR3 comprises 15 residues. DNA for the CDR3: TGCGCCAGCAGCCCCGTGGACAGGGCAAACTATGGCTACACCTTC. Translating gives CASSPVDRANYGYTF.

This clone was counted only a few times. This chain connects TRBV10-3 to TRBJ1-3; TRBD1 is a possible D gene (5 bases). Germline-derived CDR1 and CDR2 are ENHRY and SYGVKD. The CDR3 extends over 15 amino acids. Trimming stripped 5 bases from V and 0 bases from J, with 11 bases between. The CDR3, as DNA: TGTGCCATCAGTCGGGACGCGAGCTCTGGAAACACCATATATTTT. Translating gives CAISRDASSGNTIYF.

The CDR3 sequence: CASSPGTSGRTDTQYF. In nucleotides, the CDR3 is TGTGCCAGCAGTCCTGGGACTAGCGGCCGCACAGATACGCAGTATTTT. The rearrangement links TRBV7-2 to TRBJ2-3; TRBD2 matches at 11 bases. With V trimmed by 6 bases and J by 1 base, 6 bases remained unmatched. This CDR3 has 16 amino acids. Germline assignment: CDR1 SGHTA and CDR2 FQGNSA.

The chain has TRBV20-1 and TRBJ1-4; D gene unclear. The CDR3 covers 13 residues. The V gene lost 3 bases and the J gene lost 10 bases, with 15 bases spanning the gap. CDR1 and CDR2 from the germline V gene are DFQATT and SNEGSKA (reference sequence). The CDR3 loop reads CSASPGRAAKLFF. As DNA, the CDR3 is TGCAGTGCTAGTCCGGGGAGGGCGGCAAAACTGTTTTTT.